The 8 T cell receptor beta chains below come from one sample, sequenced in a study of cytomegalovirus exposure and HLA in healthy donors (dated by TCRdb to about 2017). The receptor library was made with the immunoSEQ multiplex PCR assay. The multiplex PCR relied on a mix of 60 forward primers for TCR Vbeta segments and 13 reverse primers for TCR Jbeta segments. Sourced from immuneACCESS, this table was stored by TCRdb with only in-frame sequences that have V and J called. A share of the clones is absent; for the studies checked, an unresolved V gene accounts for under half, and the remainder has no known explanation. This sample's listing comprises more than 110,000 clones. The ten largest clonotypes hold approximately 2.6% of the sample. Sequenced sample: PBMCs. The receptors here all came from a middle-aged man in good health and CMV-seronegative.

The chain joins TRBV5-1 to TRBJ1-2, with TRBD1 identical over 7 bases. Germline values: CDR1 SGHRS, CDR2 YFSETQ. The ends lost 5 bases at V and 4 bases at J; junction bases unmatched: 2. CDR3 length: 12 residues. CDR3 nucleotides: TGCGCCAGCAGTCGGGACAGCTATGGCTACACCTTC. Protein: CASSRDSYGYTF.

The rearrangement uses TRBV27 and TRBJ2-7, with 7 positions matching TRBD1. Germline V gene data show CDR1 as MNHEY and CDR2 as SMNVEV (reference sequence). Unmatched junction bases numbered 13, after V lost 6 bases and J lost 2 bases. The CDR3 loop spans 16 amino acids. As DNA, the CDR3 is TGTGCCAGCAGGCCACTATTCCGGGACAGCACCTACGAGCAGTACTTC. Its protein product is CASRPLFRDSTYEQYF.

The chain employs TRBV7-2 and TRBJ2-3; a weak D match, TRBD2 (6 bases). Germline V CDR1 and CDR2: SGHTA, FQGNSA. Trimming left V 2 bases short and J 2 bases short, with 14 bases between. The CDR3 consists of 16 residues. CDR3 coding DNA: TGTGCCAGCAGCTTAATAGGAGGGGAAGCCACAGATACGCAGTATTTT. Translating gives CASSLIGGEATDTQYF.

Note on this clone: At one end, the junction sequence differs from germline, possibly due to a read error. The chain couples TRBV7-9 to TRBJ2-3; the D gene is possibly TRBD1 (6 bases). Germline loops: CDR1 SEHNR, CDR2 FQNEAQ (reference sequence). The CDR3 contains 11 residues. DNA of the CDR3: TGTGCCAGCAGCTTACTAATAGACCAGGGGTTT. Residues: CASSLLIDQGF.

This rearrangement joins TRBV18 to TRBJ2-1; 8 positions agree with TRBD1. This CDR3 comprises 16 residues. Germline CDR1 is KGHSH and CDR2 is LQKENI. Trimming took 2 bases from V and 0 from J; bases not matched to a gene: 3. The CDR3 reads CASSPTGTGSYNEQFF. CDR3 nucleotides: TGTGCCAGCTCACCAACGGGGACAGGCTCCTACAATGAGCAGTTCTTC.

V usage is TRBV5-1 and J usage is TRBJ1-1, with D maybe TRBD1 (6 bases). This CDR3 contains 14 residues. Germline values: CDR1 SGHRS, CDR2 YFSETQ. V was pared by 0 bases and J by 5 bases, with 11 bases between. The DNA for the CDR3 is TGCGCCAGCAGCTTGGCAGGGGAGGGTACTGAAGCTTTCTTT. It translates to CASSLAGEGTEAFF.

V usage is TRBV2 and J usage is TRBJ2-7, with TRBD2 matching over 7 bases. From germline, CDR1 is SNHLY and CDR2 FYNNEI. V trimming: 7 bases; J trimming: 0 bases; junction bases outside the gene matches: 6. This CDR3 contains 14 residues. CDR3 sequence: CASTVVAGSYEQYF. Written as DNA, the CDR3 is TGTGCCAGCACCGTAGTAGCGGGCTCCTACGAGCAGTACTTC.

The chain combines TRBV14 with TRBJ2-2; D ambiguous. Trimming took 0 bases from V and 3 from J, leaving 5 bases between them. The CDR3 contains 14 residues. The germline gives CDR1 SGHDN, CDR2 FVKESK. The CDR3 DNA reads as TGTGCCAGCAGCCAAGACTCCGACACCGGGGAGCTGTTTTTT. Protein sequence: CASSQDSDTGELFF.